A single sample gave rise to the 27 T cell receptor beta chains below, sequenced in a study of blood T cell repertoires in COVID-19. Profiling relied on immunoSEQ multiplex PCR, and the TCRdb table lists in-frame clones only, not all of them. Found here are around 200,000 clones, about 88% of them singletons; the top ten hold 1.5% to 2%. The sequenced material came from peripheral blood. These receptors came from a man between 18 and 29 years old with active or convalescent COVID-19.

The chain has TRBV7-9 and TRBJ2-7; TRBD1 matches at 9 bases. This CDR3 is 15 amino acids long. Germline V gives CDR1 SEHNR, CDR2 FQNEAQ (reference sequence). V was pared by 4 bases and J by 3 bases, with 7 bases of the junction left unmatched. The CDR3 DNA reads TGTGCCAGCAGCTCACCGGGACAGGGTATCTACGAGCAGTACTTC. It translates to CASSSPGQGIYEQYF.

The chain combines TRBV11-2 with TRBJ2-1; TRBD2 matches 10 bases. Trimming removed 4 bases from V and 4 bases from J; junction bases left unmatched: 7. The germline CDR1 and CDR2 sequences are SGHAT and FQNNGV. The CDR3 totals 16 residues. The chain's CDR3 is CASSSMGLATYNEQFF. Written as DNA, the CDR3 is TGTGCCAGCAGCTCAATGGGACTAGCGACATACAATGAGCAGTTCTTC.

The chain combines TRBV7-4 with TRBJ2-2, with D possibly TRBD2 on 6 matching bases. CDR3 size: 16 residues. Germline-derived CDR1 and CDR2 are SGHVT and SQSDAQ. The ends were cut back, 2 bases at V and 1 base at J, with 11 bases in the middle. DNA of the CDR3: TGTGCCAGCAGCTTATCCCGGGACTTGAACACCGGGGAGCTGTTTTTT. Protein sequence: CASSLSRDLNTGELFF. The variable domain in full, with the rest retrieved from reference TRBV7-4 and TRBJ2-2, is GAGVSQSPRYKVAKRGRDVALRCDSISGHVTLYWYRQTLGQGSEVLTYSQSDAQRDKSGRPSGRFSAERPERSVSTLKIQRTEQGDSAVYLCASSLSRDLNTGELFFGEGSRLTVL.

V is TRBV6-5 and J is TRBJ1-1, with TRBD1 as a possible D gene (6 bases). This CDR3 is built from 14 residues. In germline, CDR1 is MNHEY, CDR2 SVGAGI. Trimming shortened V by 6 bases and J by 1 base, and 12 bases separated the two germline ends. CDR3 DNA: TGTGCCAGCAGAATAACAGGGAGGAACACTGAAGCTTTCTTT. This gives the protein CASRITGRNTEAFF.

This chain links TRBV2 with TRBJ1-2; 7 nucleotides match TRBD1. V lost 6 bases and J lost 7; bases outside the gene matches: 8. The CDR3 is made up of 13 amino acids. The germline V gene encodes CDR1 SNHLY and CDR2 FYNNEI. CDR3 loop: CASRKDRVSGYTF. The CDR3 coding sequence is TGTGCCAGCAGGAAAGACAGGGTGTCTGGCTACACCTTC.

This clone was observed a few times. The genes are TRBV5-4 and TRBJ2-5; D might be TRBD1 (5 bases). V lost 6 bases, J lost 2 bases, and 14 bases lay in between. This CDR3 comprises 14 residues. Germline values: CDR1 SGHNT, CDR2 YYREEE (reference sequence). The DNA for the CDR3 is TGTGCCAGCACCCAGTTCAGGGAACAAGAGACCCAGTACTTC. It translates to CASTQFREQETQYF.

The gene calls are TRBV6-6 and TRBJ1-2; tentatively, D is TRBD1 (6 bases). The CDR3 covers 13 residues. The V gene lost 2 bases and the J gene lost 6 bases, with 10 bases spanning the gap. Germline-derived CDR1 and CDR2 are MNHNY and SVGAGI (reference sequence). CDR3 nucleotides: TGTGCCAGCAGTTACACAGGGTTAGATGGCTACACCTTC. Translating gives CASSYTGLDGYTF.

V gene TRBV19 combines with J gene TRBJ2-7; D may be TRBD1 (6 bases). Germline lookup yields CDR1 LNHDA and CDR2 SQIVND (reference sequence). Trimming took off 8 bases at V and 3 bases at J, with 20 bases between the two ends. The CDR3 runs to 15 residues. The CDR3 protein is CASSDRIGSHYEQYF. CDR3 DNA sequence: TGTGCCAGTTCGGACAGAATCGGCAGCCACTACGAGCAGTACTTC.

V and J are TRBV30 and TRBJ1-1; D not certain. The CDR3 has 12 amino acids. Per the germline V gene, CDR1 is GTSNPN and CDR2 is SVGIG (reference sequence). Trimming removed 7 bases from V and 1 base from J, with 10 bases in between. The CDR3: CASGRGNTEAFF. DNA for the CDR3: TGTGCCTCCGGACGGGGGAACACTGAAGCTTTCTTT. The variable domain in full, with the rest retrieved from reference TRBV30 and TRBJ1-1, is SQTIHQWPATLVQPVGSPLSLECTVEGTSNPNLYWYRQAAGRGLQLLFYSVGIGQISSEVPQNLSASRPQDRQFILSSKKLLLSDSGFYLCASGRGNTEAFFGQGTRLTVV.

This chain connects TRBV2 to TRBJ2-7, with 7 bases identical to TRBD2. V lost 8 bases and J lost 0; bases outside the gene matches: 1. Germline V lookup: CDR1 SNHLY, CDR2 FYNNEI. There are 12 residues in the CDR3. The CDR3 reads CASGEGSYEQYF. CDR3 sequence (DNA): TGTGCCAGCGGGGAGGGCTCCTACGAGCAGTACTTC.

This clone turned up a few times. This chain links TRBV10-3 with TRBJ1-3; D may be TRBD1 (5 bases). Germline V gene data show CDR1 as ENHRY and CDR2 as SYGVKD. CDR3 length equals 16 residues. The ends were cut back, 3 bases at V and 0 bases at J, with 12 bases in the middle. The CDR3 sequence: CAISDLGLNSGNTIYF. The DNA of the CDR3 is TGTGCCATCAGTGACCTGGGACTCAACTCTGGAAACACCATATATTTT.

The rearrangement uses TRBV4-1 and TRBJ1-2; TRBD1 matches at 7 bases. The germline V gene has CDR1 MGHRA and CDR2 YSYEKL. The junction had 14 bases not matched to a gene; V was cut back by 1 base and J by 6 bases. The CDR3 extends over 17 amino acids. CDR3 coding DNA: TGCGCCAGCAGCCAAGTAAAAAGCAGGGGGACGGGCGATGGCTACACCTTC. This translates into CASSQVKSRGTGDGYTF.

This chain connects TRBV5-8 to TRBJ2-7, with TRBD2 as a possible D gene (5 bases). The CDR3 is 15 amino acids. The V gene's germline CDR1 is SGHTS and CDR2 YDEGEE. Trimming removed 4 bases at V and 3 bases at J, with 17 bases between. In DNA, the CDR3 is TGTGCCAGCAGCCCTCGTTTCGGGGATTTCTACGAGCAGTACTTC. It specifies CASSPRFGDFYEQYF.

The chain carries TRBV7-9 and TRBJ1-4; tentatively, D is TRBD1 (5 bases). CDR1 SEHNR and CDR2 FQNEAQ come from the germline V gene (reference sequence). The CDR3 length is 14 residues. V lost 4 bases to trimming and J lost 3 bases, with 9 bases between them. The CDR3 DNA is TGTGCCAGCAGCTCGGGGGGAGCTAATGAAAAACTGTTTTTT. It translates to CASSSGGANEKLFF.

The chain combines TRBV5-6 with TRBJ2-3, with D possibly matching TRBD2 (7 bases). CDR3 size: 17 residues. The V and J ends lost 0 bases and 0 bases respectively, with 14 bases between them. The germline gives CDR1 SGHDT, CDR2 YYEEEE. The CDR3 DNA reads as TGTGCCAGCAGCTTGGAATACGGGGGGACAAGCACAGATACGCAGTATTTT. Encoded protein: CASSLEYGGTSTDTQYF.

The gene calls are TRBV30 and TRBJ2-4, with a possible D match to TRBD2 (7 bases). The germline gives CDR1 GTSNPN, CDR2 SVGIG (reference sequence). V was trimmed by 8 bases and J by 2 bases, leaving 10 bases between them. The CDR3 totals 12 residues. This chain's CDR3 is CAQGTTKNIQYF. CDR3 DNA sequence: TGTGCCCAGGGGACTACCAAAAACATTCAGTACTTC.

This clone was seen at least ten times. The genes are TRBV2 and TRBJ1-2; a possible D gene is TRBD1 (5 bases). V lost 4 bases and J lost 4, with 16 bases in between. The CDR3 sequence is 15 residues long. Germline V CDR1 and CDR2: SNHLY, FYNNEI. CDR3 in amino acids: CASSAGVRDGYGYTF. As DNA, the CDR3 is TGTGCCAGCAGTGCAGGAGTGCGGGACGGCTATGGCTACACCTTC.

The CDR3 coding sequence is TGTGCCAGCAGCTTGGGGACAGGGGCTATACGTGAGCAGTTCTTC. Its protein product is CASSLGTGAIREQFF. The rearrangement uses TRBV5-6 and TRBJ2-1; 9 nucleotides agree with TRBD1. The CDR3 covers 15 residues. Germline assignment: CDR1 SGHDT and CDR2 YYEEEE. The junction had 7 bases not matched to a gene; V was cut back by 0 bases and J by 9 bases.

V gene TRBV5-8 combines with J gene TRBJ1-5, with D possibly matching TRBD1 (5 bases). The CDR3 length is 15 residues. The V gene's germline CDR1 is SGHTS and CDR2 YDEGEE. Deletions cut 2 bases from V and 9 bases from J, with 18 bases between. The CDR3 sequence is CASSFRLTMQGPQHF. The CDR3 nucleotides read TGTGCCAGCAGCTTCCGTCTTACTATGCAGGGGCCCCAGCATTTT.

This CDR3 is CASSQGPGHRDSPLHF. DNA for the CDR3: TGCGCCAGCAGCCAAGGCCCGGGACACAGGGATTCACCCCTCCACTTT. V gene TRBV4-3 combines with J gene TRBJ1-6, with a weak D call TRBD1 (6 bases). Looked up from germline, CDR1 is LGHNA and CDR2 is YSLEER. V was pared by 1 base and J by 8 bases, with 15 bases between. The CDR3 is made up of 16 amino acids.

The chain recombines TRBV29-1 with TRBJ2-1; D might be TRBD2 (7 bases). Trimming took 3 bases from V and 2 from J, leaving 20 bases between them. Germline V gene sequence: CDR1 SQVTM, CDR2 ANQGSEA. The CDR3 covers 17 residues. CDR3 region: CSVEVFRWEGAYNEQFF. The CDR3 DNA follows: TGCAGCGTTGAGGTTTTTAGATGGGAGGGGGCCTACAATGAGCAGTTCTTC.

CDR3 loop: CASRDRGLYEQYF. CDR3 DNA: TGTGCCAGTAGGGACAGGGGGCTCTACGAGCAGTACTTC. The chain has TRBV19 and TRBJ2-7; the match to TRBD1 covers 11 bases. Germline V gives CDR1 LNHDA, CDR2 SQIVND (reference sequence). The V and J ends lost 6 bases and 3 bases, in that order; junction bases with no gene match: 1. The CDR3 has 13 amino acids.

This chain joins TRBV27 and TRBJ2-3; 8 positions match TRBD2. The V and J ends lost 8 bases and 0 bases, in that order; junction bases with no gene match: 7. Germline values: CDR1 MNHEY, CDR2 SMNVEV (reference sequence). The CDR3 runs to 15 residues. The CDR3 is CASGKLAVSTDTQYF. The CDR3 nucleotides read TGTGCCAGCGGGAAACTAGCGGTTAGCACAGATACGCAGTATTTT.

The chain links TRBV19 to TRBJ2-3, with 8 bases lining up with TRBD2. Germline V gene data show CDR1 as LNHDA and CDR2 as SQIVND (reference sequence). The V gene end was trimmed by 4 bases and the J gene end by 1 base; junction bases not matched to a gene: 7. The CDR3 sequence is 16 residues long. CDR3 bases: TGTGCCAGTAGTACCCTCGGTAGCGGGGGCACAGATACGCAGTATTTT. Translation gives CASSTLGSGGTDTQYF.

This sequence joins TRBV15 and TRBJ2-7; 8 bases fit TRBD1. V gave up 2 bases and J gave up 3 bases; unmatched junction bases: 3. Germline V gene data show CDR1 as LNHNV and CDR2 as YYDKDF (reference sequence). The CDR3 contains 14 residues. CDR3 region: CATSRRDRSYEQYF. In DNA, the CDR3 is TGTGCCACCAGCAGACGGGACAGGAGCTACGAGCAGTACTTC. Complete variable domain (other parts from reference TRBV15 and TRBJ2-7): DAMVIQNPRYQVTQFGKPVTLSCSQTLNHNVMYWYQQKSSQAPKLLFHYYDKDFNNEADTPDNFQSRRPNTSFCFLDIRSPGLGDTAMYLCATSRRDRSYEQYFGPGTRLTVT.

V and J are TRBV3-1 (or the pseudogene TRBV3-2) and TRBJ1-2, with D perhaps TRBD1 (6 bases). The CDR3 has 14 amino acids. Germline-derived CDR1 and CDR2 are LGHDT and YNNKEL (reference sequence). Trimming stripped 3 bases from V and 9 bases from J, with 17 bases between. CDR3 sequence reads: CASSQIDRSLSYTF. CDR3 bases: TGTGCCAGCAGCCAGATAGACAGGTCGCTGAGCTACACCTTC.

The chain is built from TRBV5-4 and TRBJ2-1, with TRBD2 matching 9 bases. V lost 0 bases, J lost 1 base, and 2 bases stayed unmatched. This CDR3 is 16 amino acids long. Germline CDR1 SGHNT, CDR2 YYREEE (reference sequence). CDR3 sequence reads: CASSLGSGRSYNEQFF. The CDR3 bases are TGTGCCAGCAGCTTGGGTAGCGGGAGATCCTACAATGAGCAGTTCTTC.